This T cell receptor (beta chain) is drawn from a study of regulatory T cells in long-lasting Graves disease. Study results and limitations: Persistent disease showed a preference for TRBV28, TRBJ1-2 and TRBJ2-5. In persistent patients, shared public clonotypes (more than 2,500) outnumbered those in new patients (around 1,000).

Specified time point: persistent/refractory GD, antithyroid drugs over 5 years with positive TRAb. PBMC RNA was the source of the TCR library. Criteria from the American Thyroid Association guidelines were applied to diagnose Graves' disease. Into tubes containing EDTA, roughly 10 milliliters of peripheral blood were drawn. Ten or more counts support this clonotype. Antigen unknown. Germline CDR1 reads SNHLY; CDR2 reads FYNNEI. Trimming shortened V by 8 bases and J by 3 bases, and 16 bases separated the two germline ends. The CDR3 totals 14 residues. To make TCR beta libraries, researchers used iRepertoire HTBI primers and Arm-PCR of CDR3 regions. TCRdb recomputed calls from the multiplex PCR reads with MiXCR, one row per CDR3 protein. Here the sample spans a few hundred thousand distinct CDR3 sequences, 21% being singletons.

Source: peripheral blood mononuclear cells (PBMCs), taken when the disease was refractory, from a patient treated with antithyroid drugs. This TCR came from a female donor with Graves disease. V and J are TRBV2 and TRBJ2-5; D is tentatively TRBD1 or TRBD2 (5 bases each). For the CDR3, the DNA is TGTGCCAGCGACCACCGGGACGAAGAAGAGACCCAGTACTTC. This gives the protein CASDHRDEEETQYF. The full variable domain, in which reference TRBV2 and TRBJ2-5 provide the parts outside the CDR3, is EPEVTQTPSHQVTQMGQEVILRCVPISNHLYFYWYRQILGQKVEFLVSFYNNEISEKSEIFDDQFSVERPDGSNFTLKIRSTKLEDSAMYFCASDHRDEEETQYFGPGTRLLVL.